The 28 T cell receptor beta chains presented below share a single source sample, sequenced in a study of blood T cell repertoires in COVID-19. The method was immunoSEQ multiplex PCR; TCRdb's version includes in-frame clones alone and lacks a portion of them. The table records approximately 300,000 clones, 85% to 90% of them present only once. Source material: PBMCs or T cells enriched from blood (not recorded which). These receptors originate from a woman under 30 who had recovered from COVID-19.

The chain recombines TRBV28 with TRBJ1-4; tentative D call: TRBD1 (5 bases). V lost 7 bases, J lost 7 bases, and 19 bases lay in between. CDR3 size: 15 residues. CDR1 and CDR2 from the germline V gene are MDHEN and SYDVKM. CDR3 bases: TGTGCCAGCATCCTGGCATCGGGGGGAGGTGAAAAACTGTTTTTT. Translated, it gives CASILASGGGEKLFF.

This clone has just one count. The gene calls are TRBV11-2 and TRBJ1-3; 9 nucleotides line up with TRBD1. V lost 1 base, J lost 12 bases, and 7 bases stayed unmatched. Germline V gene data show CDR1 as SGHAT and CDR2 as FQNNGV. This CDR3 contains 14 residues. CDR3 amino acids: CASSLVQGAASIYF. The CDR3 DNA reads TGTGCCAGCAGCTTAGTACAGGGGGCGGCAAGCATATATTTT.

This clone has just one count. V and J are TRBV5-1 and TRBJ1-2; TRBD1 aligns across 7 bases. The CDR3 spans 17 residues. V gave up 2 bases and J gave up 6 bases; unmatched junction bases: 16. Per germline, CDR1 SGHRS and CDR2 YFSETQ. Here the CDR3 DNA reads TGCGCCAGCAGCTTATCGACTCTGGCAGGGGGGAAGAATGGCTACACCTTC. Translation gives CASSLSTLAGGKNGYTF.

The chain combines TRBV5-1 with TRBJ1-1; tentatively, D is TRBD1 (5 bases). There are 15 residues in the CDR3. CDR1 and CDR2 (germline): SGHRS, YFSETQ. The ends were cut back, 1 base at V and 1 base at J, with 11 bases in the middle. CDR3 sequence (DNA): TGCGCCAGCAGCTTGCTGGGAGGGGAGAACACTGAAGCTTTCTTT. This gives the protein CASSLLGGENTEAFF.

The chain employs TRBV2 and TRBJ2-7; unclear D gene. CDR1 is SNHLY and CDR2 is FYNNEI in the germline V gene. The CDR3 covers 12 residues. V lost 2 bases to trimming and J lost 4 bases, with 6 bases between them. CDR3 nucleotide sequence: TGTGCCAGCAGTGAAAAGAGGTACGAGCAGTACTTC. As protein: CASSEKRYEQYF.

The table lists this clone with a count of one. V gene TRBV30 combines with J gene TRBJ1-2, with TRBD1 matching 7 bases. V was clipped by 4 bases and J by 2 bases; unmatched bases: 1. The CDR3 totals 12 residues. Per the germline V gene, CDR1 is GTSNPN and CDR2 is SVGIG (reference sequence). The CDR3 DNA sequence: TGTGCCTGGATACAGGGGAACTATGGCTACACCTTC. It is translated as CAWIQGNYGYTF. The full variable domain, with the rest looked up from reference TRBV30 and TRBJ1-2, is SQTIHQWPATLVQPVGSPLSLECTVEGTSNPNLYWYRQAAGRGLQLLFYSVGIGQISSEVPQNLSASRPQDRQFILSSKKLLLSDSGFYLCAWIQGNYGYTFGSGTRLTVV.

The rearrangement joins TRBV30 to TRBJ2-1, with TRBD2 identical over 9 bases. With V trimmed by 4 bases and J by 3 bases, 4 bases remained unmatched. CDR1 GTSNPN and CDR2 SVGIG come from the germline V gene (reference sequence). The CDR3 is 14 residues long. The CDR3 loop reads CAWNQAGGYNEQFF. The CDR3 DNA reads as TGTGCCTGGAATCAAGCGGGGGGCTACAATGAGCAGTTCTTC.

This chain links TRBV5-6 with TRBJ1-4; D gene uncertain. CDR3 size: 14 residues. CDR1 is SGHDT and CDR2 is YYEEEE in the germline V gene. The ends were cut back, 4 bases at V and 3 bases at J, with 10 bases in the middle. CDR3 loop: CASSLLSSNEKLFF. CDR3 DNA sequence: TGTGCCAGCAGCCTCCTGTCGTCTAATGAAAAACTGTTTTTT.

In nucleotides, the CDR3 is TGCGCCAGCAGCTTGTTGGCAGGGACCTACAATGAGCAGTTCTTC. Translated: CASSLLAGTYNEQFF. The chain has TRBV5-1 and TRBJ2-1; tentatively, D is TRBD1 (5 bases). V was pared by 1 base and J by 2 bases, with 10 bases between. Germline V lookup: CDR1 SGHRS, CDR2 YFSETQ. The CDR3 length is 15 residues.

The CDR3 loop is CASEYRGDGYTF. In nucleotides, the CDR3 is TGTGCCAGCGAATACAGGGGTGACGGCTACACCTTC. The V gene is TRBV12-3 or TRBV12-4, the J gene TRBJ1-2, with 7 bases that match TRBD1. The CDR3 sequence is 12 residues long. V was pared by 8 bases and J by 8 bases, with 8 bases of the junction left unmatched.

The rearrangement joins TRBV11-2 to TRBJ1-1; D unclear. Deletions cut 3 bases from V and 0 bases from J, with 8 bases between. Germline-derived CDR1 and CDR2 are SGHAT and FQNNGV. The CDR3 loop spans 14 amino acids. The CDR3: CASSFIELNTEAFF. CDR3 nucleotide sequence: TGTGCCAGCAGCTTTATAGAGTTGAACACTGAAGCTTTCTTT.

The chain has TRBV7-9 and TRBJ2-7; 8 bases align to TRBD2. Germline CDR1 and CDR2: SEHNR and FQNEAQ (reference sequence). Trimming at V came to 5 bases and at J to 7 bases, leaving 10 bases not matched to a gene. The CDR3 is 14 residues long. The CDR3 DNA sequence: TGTGCCAGCAGCCCCATCGGCGGGGGGCGGGAGCAGTACTTC. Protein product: CASSPIGGGREQYF.

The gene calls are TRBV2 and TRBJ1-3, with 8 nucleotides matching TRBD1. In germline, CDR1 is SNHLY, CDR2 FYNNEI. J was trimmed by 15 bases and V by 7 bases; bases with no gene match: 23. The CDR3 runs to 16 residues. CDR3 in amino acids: CASTFGGQGLGGLAYF. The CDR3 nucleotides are TGTGCCAGCACGTTCGGAGGACAGGGATTAGGGGGTCTCGCATATTTT.

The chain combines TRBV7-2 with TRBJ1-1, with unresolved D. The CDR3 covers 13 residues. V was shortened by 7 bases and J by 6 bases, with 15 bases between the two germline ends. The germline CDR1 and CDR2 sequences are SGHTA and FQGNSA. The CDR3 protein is CASTYYLEPEAFF. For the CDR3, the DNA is TGTGCCAGCACCTATTACCTCGAGCCTGAAGCTTTCTTT.

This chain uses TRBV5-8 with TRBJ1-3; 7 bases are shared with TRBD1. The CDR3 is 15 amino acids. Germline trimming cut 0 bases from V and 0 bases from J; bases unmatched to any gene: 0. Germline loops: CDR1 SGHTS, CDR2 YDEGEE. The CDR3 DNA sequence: TGTGCCAGCAGCTTGGGGGACAGCTCTGGAAACACCATATATTTT. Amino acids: CASSLGDSSGNTIYF.

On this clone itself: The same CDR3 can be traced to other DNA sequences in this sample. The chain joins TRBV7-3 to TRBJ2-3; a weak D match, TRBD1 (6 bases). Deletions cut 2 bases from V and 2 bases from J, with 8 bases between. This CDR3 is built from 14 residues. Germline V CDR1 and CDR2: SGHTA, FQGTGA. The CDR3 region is CASSLGQHTDTQYF. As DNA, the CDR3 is TGTGCCAGCAGCTTAGGACAGCACACAGATACGCAGTATTTT.

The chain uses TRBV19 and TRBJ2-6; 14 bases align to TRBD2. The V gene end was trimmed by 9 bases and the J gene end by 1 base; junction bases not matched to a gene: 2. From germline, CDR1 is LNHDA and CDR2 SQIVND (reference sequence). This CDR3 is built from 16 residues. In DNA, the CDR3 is TGTGCCAGCGGACTAGCGGGAGGATCTGGGGCCAACGTCCTGACTTTC. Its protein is CASGLAGGSGANVLTF.

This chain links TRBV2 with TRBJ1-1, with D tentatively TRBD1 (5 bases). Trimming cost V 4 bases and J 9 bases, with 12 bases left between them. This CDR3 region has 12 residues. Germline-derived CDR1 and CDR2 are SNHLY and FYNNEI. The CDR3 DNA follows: TGTGCCAGCAGTGCCGGGCAGGGCAAAGCTTTCTTT. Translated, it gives CASSAGQGKAFF. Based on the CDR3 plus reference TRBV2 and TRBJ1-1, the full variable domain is EPEVTQTPSHQVTQMGQEVILRCVPISNHLYFYWYRQILGQKVEFLVSFYNNEISEKSEIFDDQFSVERPDGSNFTLKIRSTKLEDSAMYFCASSAGQGKAFFGQGTRLTVV.

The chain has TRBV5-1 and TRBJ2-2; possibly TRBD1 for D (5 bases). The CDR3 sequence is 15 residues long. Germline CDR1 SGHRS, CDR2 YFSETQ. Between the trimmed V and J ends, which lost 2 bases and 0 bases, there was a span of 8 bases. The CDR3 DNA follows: TGCGCCAGCAGCTTAAGGGGAACGAACACCGGGGAGCTGTTTTTT. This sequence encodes CASSLRGTNTGELFF.

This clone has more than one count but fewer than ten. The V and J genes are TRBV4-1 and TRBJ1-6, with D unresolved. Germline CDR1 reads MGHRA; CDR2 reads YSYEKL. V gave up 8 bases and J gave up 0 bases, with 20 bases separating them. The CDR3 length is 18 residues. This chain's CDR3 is CASQYRLGRSSYNSPLHF. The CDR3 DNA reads TGCGCCAGCCAATACCGGCTGGGGAGGAGCTCCTATAATTCACCCCTCCACTTT.

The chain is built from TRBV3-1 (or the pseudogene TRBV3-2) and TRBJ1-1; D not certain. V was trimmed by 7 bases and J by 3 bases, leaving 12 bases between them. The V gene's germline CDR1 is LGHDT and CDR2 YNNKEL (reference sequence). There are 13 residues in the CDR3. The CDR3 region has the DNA TGTGCCAGCAACGGAGACGGTTACACTGAAGCTTTCTTT. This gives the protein CASNGDGYTEAFF.

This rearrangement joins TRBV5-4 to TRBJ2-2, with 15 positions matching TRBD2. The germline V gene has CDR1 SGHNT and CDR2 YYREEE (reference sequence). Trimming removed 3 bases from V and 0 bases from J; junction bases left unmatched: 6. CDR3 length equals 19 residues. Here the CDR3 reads CASSSPGLAGGSNTGELFF. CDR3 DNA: TGTGCCAGCAGCTCCCCGGGACTAGCGGGGGGATCGAACACCGGGGAGCTGTTTTTT.

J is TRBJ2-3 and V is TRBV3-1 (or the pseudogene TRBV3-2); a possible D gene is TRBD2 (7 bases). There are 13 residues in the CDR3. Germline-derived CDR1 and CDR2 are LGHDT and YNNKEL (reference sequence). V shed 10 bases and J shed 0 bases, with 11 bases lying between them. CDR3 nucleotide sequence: TGTGCCACCAAGGGGGGGAGCACAGATACGCAGTATTTT. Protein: CATKGGSTDTQYF.

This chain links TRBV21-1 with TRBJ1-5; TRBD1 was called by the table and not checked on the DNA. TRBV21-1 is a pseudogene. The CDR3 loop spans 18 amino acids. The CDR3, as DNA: TGTGCCAGCAGCAAAGAGTATTTAGGGGCAGGGTTATACCAGCCCCAGCATTTT. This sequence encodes CASSKEYLGAGLYQPQHF.

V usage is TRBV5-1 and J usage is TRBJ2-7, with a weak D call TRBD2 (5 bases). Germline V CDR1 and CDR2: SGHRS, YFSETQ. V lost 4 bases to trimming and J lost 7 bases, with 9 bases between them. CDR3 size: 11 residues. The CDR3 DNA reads TGCGCCAGCAGCCAGACGGGGGAGCAGTACTTC. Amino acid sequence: CASSQTGEQYF.

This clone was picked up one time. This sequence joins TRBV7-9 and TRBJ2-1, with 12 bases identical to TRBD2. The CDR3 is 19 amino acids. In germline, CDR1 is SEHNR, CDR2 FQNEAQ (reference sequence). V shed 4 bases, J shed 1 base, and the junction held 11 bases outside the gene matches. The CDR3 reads CASSSGLAGRRGSYNEQFF. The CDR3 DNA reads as TGTGCCAGCAGCTCGGGACTAGCGGGCCGGAGGGGGTCCTACAATGAGCAGTTCTTC. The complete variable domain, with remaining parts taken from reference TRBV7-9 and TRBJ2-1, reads DTGVSQNPRHKITKRGQNVTFRCDPISEHNRLYWYRQTLGQGPEFLTYFQNEAQLEKSRLLSDRFSAERPKGSFSTLEIQRTEQGDSAMYLCASSSGLAGRRGSYNEQFFGPGTRLTVL.

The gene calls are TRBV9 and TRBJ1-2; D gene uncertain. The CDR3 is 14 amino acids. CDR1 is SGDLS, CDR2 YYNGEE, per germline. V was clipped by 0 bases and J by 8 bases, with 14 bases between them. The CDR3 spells CASSVGADSGGYTF. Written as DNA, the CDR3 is TGTGCCAGCAGCGTAGGGGCAGATTCGGGAGGCTACACCTTC.

CDR3 protein: CASGLTGANYGYTF. As DNA, the CDR3 is TGTGCCAGCGGACTGACAGGGGCAAACTATGGCTACACCTTC. The chain links TRBV5-4 to TRBJ1-2, with 8 bases identical to TRBD1. V gave up 7 bases and J gave up 2 bases; unmatched junction bases: 7. CDR1 SGHNT and CDR2 YYREEE come from the germline V gene (reference sequence). The CDR3 sequence is 14 residues long.